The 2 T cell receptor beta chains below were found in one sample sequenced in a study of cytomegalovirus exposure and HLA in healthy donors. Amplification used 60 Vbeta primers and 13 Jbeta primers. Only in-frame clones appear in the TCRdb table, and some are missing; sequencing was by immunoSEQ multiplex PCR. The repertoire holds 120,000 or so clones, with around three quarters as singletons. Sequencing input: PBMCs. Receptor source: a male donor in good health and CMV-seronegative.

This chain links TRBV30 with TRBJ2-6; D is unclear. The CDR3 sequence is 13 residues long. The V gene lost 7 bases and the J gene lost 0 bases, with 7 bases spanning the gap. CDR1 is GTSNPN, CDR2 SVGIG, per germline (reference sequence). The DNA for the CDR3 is TGTGCCTATGACATCTCTGGGGCCAACGTCCTGACTTTC. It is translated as CAYDISGANVLTF. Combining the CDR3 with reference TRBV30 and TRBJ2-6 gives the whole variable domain SQTIHQWPATLVQPVGSPLSLECTVEGTSNPNLYWYRQAAGRGLQLLFYSVGIGQISSEVPQNLSASRPQDRQFILSSKKLLLSDSGFYLCAYDISGANVLTFGAGSRLTVL.

CDR3 region: CASSYYRVRGYEQYF. CDR3 in DNA: TGTGCCAGCAGTTATTATAGAGTCAGGGGCTACGAGCAGTACTTC. The chain combines TRBV6-6 with TRBJ2-7, with a tentative D call TRBD1 (6 bases). Germline V gives CDR1 MNHNY, CDR2 SVGAGI (reference sequence). V lost 3 bases, J lost 3 bases, and 15 bases lay in between. The CDR3 has 15 amino acids.